The 22 T cell receptor beta chains below all came from one sample that was sequenced in a study of long-term antiretroviral therapy in people with HIV. The immunoSEQ assay was v3.0, run at survey level. The repertoire was sequenced with immunoSEQ multiplex PCR; TCRdb's copy has only in-frame clones and lacks some. The sample gives about 35,000 clones, just under 95% of which show up once; 3% to 4.5% is in the top ten. The sample consisted of unsorted PBMCs, taken 4.1 years after starting antiretroviral therapy. These receptors came from a woman aged 50 to 65 with HIV.

The chain couples TRBV27 to TRBJ2-1; 7 bases match TRBD2. Germline V lookup: CDR1 MNHEY, CDR2 SMNVEV (reference sequence). The J segment lost 7 bases and the V segment lost 2 bases, leaving 5 bases of the junction unmatched. This CDR3 spans 14 amino acids. The CDR3 DNA follows: TGTGCCAGCAGTTTAGGGGGGGTAGGGAATGAGCAGTTCTTC. It specifies CASSLGGVGNEQFF.

The rearrangement links TRBV29-1 to TRBJ2-7; D remains ambiguous. Germline lookup yields CDR1 SQVTM and CDR2 ANQGSEA. This CDR3 region has 14 residues. V lost 5 bases, J lost 2 bases, and 16 bases lay in between. CDR3 region: CSVYLPGQTYEQYF. Here the CDR3 DNA reads TGCAGCGTTTATTTGCCGGGTCAAACCTACGAGCAGTACTTC.

This chain connects TRBV28 to TRBJ1-1; D not resolved. Germline V gene data show CDR1 as MDHEN and CDR2 as SYDVKM. CDR3 length: 13 amino acids. The V gene lost 8 bases and the J gene lost 0 bases, with 10 bases spanning the gap. CDR3 amino acids: CASLSGLNTEAFF. Here the CDR3 DNA reads TGTGCCAGCCTATCGGGGTTGAACACTGAAGCTTTCTTT.

The V call is TRBV6-1, the J call TRBJ2-5; TRBD1 aligns across 9 bases. The germline V gene encodes CDR1 MNHNS and CDR2 SASEGT. This CDR3 has 16 residues. The V gene end was trimmed by 3 bases and the J gene end by 2 bases; junction bases not matched to a gene: 7. CDR3 nucleotides: TGTGCCAGCAGTGAGGGGGCCGGGACAGGGCAAGAGACCCAGTACTTC. This gives the protein CASSEGAGTGQETQYF.

The chain is built from TRBV21-1 and TRBJ1-5. TRBV21-1 is designated a pseudogene. CDR3 length: 16 amino acids. The CDR3 DNA reads TGTGCCAGCAGCATTAGGGAAGGGAACCCCAATCAGCCCCAGCATTTT. As protein: CASSIREGNPNQPQHF.

The chain couples TRBV5-4 to TRBJ2-7, with a tentative D call TRBD2 (5 bases). V was trimmed by 0 bases and J by 3 bases, leaving 10 bases between them. Germline CDR1 and CDR2: SGHNT and YYREEE (reference sequence). This CDR3 contains 14 residues. The DNA of the CDR3 is TGTGCCAGCAGCTTGGAACCGGGGAACTACGAGCAGTACTTC. Translation gives CASSLEPGNYEQYF.

The gene calls are TRBV11-3 and TRBJ2-3; the D gene is possibly TRBD2 (6 bases). The CDR3 runs to 14 residues. Trimming removed 4 bases from V and 2 bases from J, with 10 bases in between. Germline CDR1 SGHNT, CDR2 YENEEA. CDR3 bases: TGTGCCAGCAGCTGGGGACTTAACACAGATACGCAGTATTTT. Translated, it gives CASSWGLNTDTQYF.

In its sample, this clone was seen once. The rearrangement uses TRBV29-1 and TRBJ2-1, with a possible D match to TRBD2 (5 bases). The germline V and J ends were trimmed by 0 bases and 4 bases, with 13 bases remaining between them. CDR1 is SQVTM, CDR2 ANQGSEA, per germline. The CDR3 loop spans 15 amino acids. As DNA, the CDR3 is TGCAGCGTTGAAGACCGGCTGGGCGGGTACAATGAGCAGTTCTTC. Amino acids: CSVEDRLGGYNEQFF.

V is TRBV5-6 and J is TRBJ1-2, with D unresolved. Germline loops: CDR1 SGHDT, CDR2 YYEEEE. This CDR3 is built from 15 residues. V lost 2 bases and J lost 2, with 13 bases in between. In DNA form, the CDR3 reads TGTGCCAGCAGCTTTAGGAGCATAACCAACTATGGCTACACCTTC. Translated, it gives CASSFRSITNYGYTF.

The chain is built from TRBV7-9 and TRBJ2-5; the D call may be TRBD1 or TRBD2 (5 bases each). Germline CDR1 and CDR2: SEHNR and FQNEAQ (reference sequence). Trimming took 4 bases from V and 4 from J, leaving 10 bases between them. The CDR3 has 13 residues. CDR3 nucleotide sequence: TGTGCCAGCAGCTGGGACGGATTAGAGACCCAGTACTTC. Its translation is CASSWDGLETQYF.

This rearrangement joins TRBV5-6 to TRBJ1-6; D not certain. Germline-derived CDR1 and CDR2 are SGHDT and YYEEEE. V was pared by 5 bases and J by 8 bases, with 11 bases between. CDR3 length: 13 amino acids. The CDR3 protein is CASRTITDSPLHF. The CDR3 coding sequence is TGTGCCAGCAGAACAATTACAGATTCACCCCTCCACTTT. The full variable domain, its missing parts supplied by reference TRBV5-6 and TRBJ1-6, is DAGVTQSPTHLIKTRGQQVTLRCSPKSGHDTVSWYQQALGQGPQFIFQYYEEEERQRGNFPDRFSGHQFPNYSSELNVNALLLGDSALYLCASRTITDSPLHFGNGTRLTVT.

The chain uses TRBV27 and TRBJ2-1, with D perhaps matching TRBD1 (6 bases). Germline-derived CDR1 and CDR2 are MNHEY and SMNVEV (reference sequence). V lost 4 bases and J 4 bases, leaving 8 bases between the germline ends. The CDR3 runs 13 residues. The CDR3, as DNA: TGTGCCAGCAGTTGGGGACAATACAATGAGCAGTTCTTC. It specifies CASSWGQYNEQFF.

This clone has a single count. This chain uses TRBV9 with TRBJ2-5; TRBD2 matches at 10 bases. The junction had 3 bases not matched to a gene; V was cut back by 0 bases and J by 4 bases. The length of the CDR3 is 15 residues. Germline V gene sequence: CDR1 SGDLS, CDR2 YYNGEE. CDR3 nucleotide sequence: TGTGCCAGCAGCGTAGGTAGCGGGGGGAGAGAGACCCAGTACTTC. Amino acid sequence: CASSVGSGGRETQYF.

This clone showed up just a few times. This rearrangement joins TRBV7-9 to TRBJ1-2; 7 bases map to TRBD1. CDR1 and CDR2 from the germline V gene are SEHNR and FQNEAQ (reference sequence). J lost 4 bases, V lost 4 bases, and 9 bases had no gene match. The CDR3 spans 15 residues. The CDR3: CASSSVIGQAYGYTF. The CDR3 DNA reads as TGTGCCAGCAGCTCCGTTATCGGACAGGCCTATGGCTACACCTTC.

The chain links TRBV10-2 to TRBJ2-7, with D tentatively TRBD1 or TRBD2 (6 bases each). The germline gives CDR1 WSHSY, CDR2 SAAADI. With 8 bases removed from V and 3 bases from J, the gap between germline ends came to 17 bases. The CDR3 is 14 amino acids. The CDR3 DNA reads as TGCGCCAGCTTATCGGGGGCCCTGGACTACGAGCAGTACTTC. Translation gives CASLSGALDYEQYF.

CDR3 region: CASSLGRGNYEQYF. The CDR3 bases are TGTGCCAGCAGCTTGGGCAGGGGGAACTACGAGCAGTACTTC. The chain combines TRBV5-6 with TRBJ2-7; 7 positions agree with TRBD1. Germline loops: CDR1 SGHDT, CDR2 YYEEEE. This CDR3 has 14 residues. Trimming took 0 bases from V and 3 from J; bases not matched to a gene: 3. Variable domain in full (rest from reference TRBV5-6 and TRBJ2-7): DAGVTQSPTHLIKTRGQQVTLRCSPKSGHDTVSWYQQALGQGPQFIFQYYEEEERQRGNFPDRFSGHQFPNYSSELNVNALLLGDSALYLCASSLGRGNYEQYFGPGTRLTVT.

The chain links TRBV29-1 to TRBJ2-7; TRBD2 might be the D (6 bases). The V end lost 4 bases, the J end lost 7 bases, and 23 bases lay between the germline ends. CDR1 is SQVTM, CDR2 ANQGSEA, per germline. This CDR3 is 15 amino acids long. In DNA, the CDR3 is TGCAGCGTTGGGCCGCGGGGCAGCCCAATCGCGGAGCAGTACTTC. Protein: CSVGPRGSPIAEQYF.

V is TRBV7-9 and J is TRBJ1-5; TRBD1 aligns across 7 bases. The J segment lost 5 bases and the V segment lost 2 bases, leaving 12 bases of the junction unmatched. CDR1 and CDR2 (germline): SEHNR, FQNEAQ (reference sequence). CDR3 size: 17 residues. The CDR3 DNA reads as TGTGCCAGCAGCTTAAAGAGGGGGCAGGGGAGGGATCAGCCCCAGCATTTT. The encoded protein is CASSLKRGQGRDQPQHF.

V gene TRBV7-8 combines with J gene TRBJ1-5; 9 bases agree with TRBD1. Germline-derived CDR1 and CDR2 are SGHVS and FQNEAQ. This CDR3 comprises 16 residues. Unmatched junction bases numbered 12, after V lost 5 bases and J lost 7 bases. Here the CDR3 DNA reads TGTGCCAGCAGCCTATCCGGGACAGGGTTTGGACAGCCCCAGCATTTT. It yields the protein CASSLSGTGFGQPQHF.

The chain combines TRBV25-1 with TRBJ2-3; D gene uncertain. V was pared by 1 base and J by 3 bases, with 8 bases between. Germline CDR1 and CDR2: MGHDK and SYGVNS. The CDR3 runs to 14 residues. The CDR3 coding sequence is TGTGCCAGCAGTGAATCCCCAACTACAGATACGCAGTATTTT. Protein sequence: CASSESPTTDTQYF.

The V call is TRBV10-3, the J call TRBJ1-1; D uncertain. CDR1 and CDR2 (germline): ENHRY, SYGVKD. V lost 4 bases, J lost 5 bases, and 14 bases lay in between. The CDR3 extends over 14 amino acids. CDR3 coding DNA: TGTGCCATCAGTGGACTTAGGGAGCGGACTGAAGCTTTCTTT. This sequence encodes CAISGLRERTEAFF.

This chain links TRBV1 with TRBJ2-3; the table names TRBD2, a call not compared with the DNA. TRBV1 corresponds to a pseudogene. This CDR3 spans 15 amino acids. In DNA form, the CDR3 reads TGCACCAGCAGCCAAGAAGAAGGGGGGGAAGATACGCAGTATTTT. Its translation is CTSSQEEGGEDTQYF.